The source of this TCR beta chain is a study of blood T cell repertoires in COVID-19. Study-wide context: COVID-19 samples from acute and convalescent phases originated in the United States, Italy and Spain.

Germline-derived CDR1 and CDR2 are SEHNR and FQNEAQ (reference sequence). This CDR3 has 18 residues. The V gene end was trimmed by 1 base and the J gene end by 3 bases; junction bases not matched to a gene: 10. Clones were sequenced by immunoSEQ multiplex PCR, and TCRdb holds only the in-frame ones, with some missing. Of roughly 250,000 clones in the sample, 85% to 90% are singletons; the top ten hold roughly 1.7%. This TCR came from a woman aged 45-60 years who had recovered from COVID-19. The chain has TRBV7-9 and TRBJ2-1; 9 bases agree with TRBD2. Source material: PBMCs or T cells enriched from blood (not recorded which). The CDR3 DNA reads TGTGCCAGCAGCTTAGGTAGCTTGAGCGGGAGGATCTACAATGAGCAGTTCTTC. It translates to CASSLGSLSGRIYNEQFF.